Shown below are 22 T cell receptor beta chains from a single sample sequenced in a study of cytomegalovirus exposure and HLA in healthy donors. This PCR relied on a set of 60 Vbeta primers and 13 Jbeta primers. Generated by immunoSEQ multiplex PCR, the TCRdb table keeps only in-frame clones and is missing some. Of roughly 120,000 clones in the sample, over 60% were seen once. The material sequenced was PBMCs. These receptors came from a woman in her thirties or forties in good health and CMV-seropositive.

This chain uses TRBV15 with TRBJ2-1, with 7 nucleotides matching TRBD1. The V and J ends lost 4 bases and 4 bases, in that order; junction bases with no gene match: 7. The V gene's germline CDR1 is LNHNV and CDR2 YYDKDF (reference sequence). This CDR3 comprises 15 residues. CDR3: CATSTGTGEYNEQFF. CDR3 nucleotides: TGTGCCACCAGCACTGGAACAGGGGAGTACAATGAGCAGTTCTTC.

V is TRBV6-1 and J is TRBJ2-1; 7 bases fit TRBD2. Per the germline V gene, CDR1 is MNHNS and CDR2 is SASEGT. Trimming removed 3 bases from V and 6 bases from J; junction bases left unmatched: 5. This CDR3 is built from 14 residues. CDR3 DNA: TGTGCCAGCAGTGAGACGACGGGAGGCAATGAGCAGTTCTTC. Encoded protein: CASSETTGGNEQFF.

This chain links TRBV4-3 with TRBJ2-5, with TRBD2 matching over 10 bases. The J segment lost 0 bases and the V segment lost 2 bases, leaving 6 bases of the junction unmatched. The V gene's germline CDR1 is LGHNA and CDR2 YSLEER. The CDR3 totals 17 residues. This chain's CDR3 is CASSQQGAGGYQETQYF. Written as DNA, the CDR3 is TGCGCCAGCAGCCAACAGGGAGCGGGGGGGTACCAAGAGACCCAGTACTTC.

The V and J genes are TRBV7-9 and TRBJ2-3; D gene unclear. This CDR3 region has 14 residues. Between the trimmed V and J ends, which lost 3 bases and 1 base, there was a span of 8 bases. Looked up from germline, CDR1 is SEHNR and CDR2 is FQNEAQ (reference sequence). The chain's CDR3 is CASSFGTRTDTQYF. The CDR3 DNA follows: TGTGCCAGCAGCTTTGGTACACGCACAGATACGCAGTATTTT.

The rearrangement joins TRBV9 to TRBJ2-7; maybe TRBD2 (6 bases). This CDR3 has 15 residues. V was shortened by 1 base and J by 4 bases, with 15 bases between the two germline ends. CDR1 and CDR2 (germline): SGDLS, YYNGEE. The CDR3 loop is CASSVLGDSLYEQYF. CDR3 nucleotides: TGTGCCAGCAGCGTATTGGGGGACTCCTTATACGAGCAGTACTTC.

The chain carries TRBV5-4 and TRBJ2-2; 7 positions match TRBD2. The CDR3 is 16 amino acids. Germline CDR1 SGHNT, CDR2 YYREEE (reference sequence). After removal of 1 base from V and 3 bases from J, the junction contained 6 bases not matched to a gene. CDR3 nucleotides: TGTGCCAGCAGCTTGTGGGCGGGGGATCACACCGGGGAGCTGTTTTTT. This gives the protein CASSLWAGDHTGELFF.

The chain combines TRBV4-3 with TRBJ1-2; 9 bases line up with TRBD1. The length of the CDR3 is 16 residues. The J segment lost 7 bases and the V segment lost 2 bases, leaving 11 bases of the junction unmatched. Germline CDR1 is LGHNA and CDR2 is YSLEER. This CDR3 reads CASSQIGDRVVLGYTF. In nucleotides, the CDR3 is TGCGCCAGCAGCCAAATCGGGGACAGGGTGGTACTTGGCTACACCTTC.

This rearrangement joins TRBV25-1 to TRBJ2-7, with D unclear. This CDR3 has 14 residues. Germline V gene data show CDR1 as MGHDK and CDR2 as SYGVNS. V was pared by 3 bases and J by 6 bases, with 15 bases between. The CDR3 loop is CASSDTPRWAEQYF. The CDR3 DNA follows: TGTGCCAGCAGTGACACCCCCCGCTGGGCCGAGCAGTACTTC.

This rearrangement joins TRBV29-1 to TRBJ2-2, with D possibly being TRBD1 (6 bases). CDR1 is SQVTM and CDR2 is ANQGSEA in the germline V gene. This CDR3 has 14 residues. The V and J ends lost 4 bases and 0 bases respectively, with 9 bases between them. The CDR3 coding sequence is TGCAGCGTTGGCCACAGGGCGAACACCGGGGAGCTGTTTTTT. Protein: CSVGHRANTGELFF.

This chain links TRBV10-3 with TRBJ2-1; tentative D call: TRBD1 (5 bases). The CDR3 runs to 13 residues. Per germline, CDR1 ENHRY and CDR2 SYGVKD. The V gene lost 6 bases and the J gene lost 4 bases, with 10 bases spanning the gap. The CDR3 sequence: CAIRSTEYNEQFF. The CDR3, as DNA: TGTGCCATCAGGTCGACAGAGTACAATGAGCAGTTCTTC.

The rearrangement uses TRBV6-1 and TRBJ1-2; 7 nucleotides match TRBD1. The trim removed 6 bases at V and 4 bases at J, leaving 8 bases unmatched. Germline V gene data show CDR1 as MNHNS and CDR2 as SASEGT. The CDR3 consists of 14 residues. CDR3 coding DNA: TGTGCCAGCAGGATCTGGGACAGTCCCTATGGCTACACCTTC. It is translated as CASRIWDSPYGYTF.

This chain joins TRBV29-1 and TRBJ1-1, with D hard to call. Germline CDR1 SQVTM, CDR2 ANQGSEA. V was trimmed by 3 bases and J by 8 bases, leaving 4 bases between them. The CDR3 runs to 9 residues. The CDR3 DNA follows: TGCAGCGTTGATGAGGAAGCTTTCTTT. Protein product: CSVDEEAFF.

The chain recombines TRBV6-1 with TRBJ2-7; weak D call: TRBD2 (5 bases). The CDR3 is 14 amino acids. Trimming left V 9 bases short and J 0 bases short, with 15 bases between. Germline CDR1 and CDR2: MNHNS and SASEGT. The CDR3 is CASRRAGYSYEQYF. DNA for the CDR3: TGTGCCAGTCGTAGGGCGGGTTACTCCTACGAGCAGTACTTC.

The chain employs TRBV7-3 and TRBJ1-1; D gene uncertain. The V gene lost 4 bases and the J gene lost 1 base, with 7 bases spanning the gap. Germline CDR1 is SGHTA and CDR2 is FQGTGA. The CDR3 loop spans 13 amino acids. The CDR3 bases are TGTGCCAGCAGCTCTTTGTCGAACACTGAAGCTTTCTTT. Its translation: CASSSLSNTEAFF.

CDR3 DNA: TGTGCCAGCTCACCAGGGCCCTCTGGACATCAGTACTTC. As protein: CASSPGPSGHQYF. The genes are TRBV18 and TRBJ2-4, with D possibly being TRBD1 (5 bases). The CDR3 contains 13 residues. The V gene's germline CDR1 is KGHSH and CDR2 LQKENI. Trimming pared 2 bases from V and 12 bases from J, leaving 14 bases between.

The V gene is TRBV5-4, the J gene TRBJ2-7; no definite D call. CDR3 length: 12 amino acids. The V end was cut by 1 base, the J end by 7 bases, with 9 bases between. Germline V gene lookup returns CDR1 SGHNT and CDR2 YYREEE (reference sequence). The CDR3 DNA reads as TGTGCCAGCAGCTTGAGTAACCGGGAGCAGTACTTC. It is translated as CASSLSNREQYF.

The chain is built from TRBV10-3 and TRBJ2-3, with TRBD2 matching over 11 bases. V lost 7 bases to trimming and J lost 2 bases; unmatched junction nucleotides: 8. The CDR3 has 16 amino acids. The V gene's germline CDR1 is ENHRY and CDR2 SYGVKD. The CDR3 sequence is CAIILRLAGNTDTQYF. CDR3 nucleotides: TGTGCCATCATCCTCAGACTAGCGGGGAACACAGATACGCAGTATTTT.

The genes are TRBV6-4 and TRBJ2-3; D not certain. The CDR3 covers 14 residues. Deletions cut 0 bases from V and 6 bases from J, with 10 bases between. In germline, CDR1 is MRHNA, CDR2 SNTAGT. The CDR3 coding sequence is TGTGCCAGCAGTGACTCCCCCGCCGGGGATACGCAGTATTTT. Translating it yields CASSDSPAGDTQYF.

This chain joins TRBV6-5 and TRBJ2-3; possibly TRBD2 for D (5 bases). This CDR3 comprises 13 residues. Germline CDR1 and CDR2: MNHEY and SVGAGI. Between the trimmed V and J ends, which lost 6 bases and 0 bases, there was a span of 7 bases. The CDR3 reads CASSRDSTDTQYF. CDR3 sequence (DNA): TGTGCCAGCAGCCGGGATAGCACAGATACGCAGTATTTT.

The chain links TRBV9 to TRBJ1-1; D gene unclear. The CDR3 has 14 amino acids. The ends were cut back, 3 bases at V and 0 bases at J, with 9 bases in the middle. Germline CDR1 SGDLS, CDR2 YYNGEE. CDR3 in amino acids: CASSADIMNTEAFF. CDR3 coding DNA: TGTGCCAGCAGCGCTGACATAATGAACACTGAAGCTTTCTTT.

This rearrangement joins TRBV6-1 to TRBJ1-5; possibly TRBD1 for D (5 bases). Deletions cut 5 bases from V and 9 bases from J, with 14 bases between. Germline-derived CDR1 and CDR2 are MNHNS and SASEGT. The CDR3 covers 13 residues. The CDR3 sequence is CASSRSREGPQHF. CDR3 DNA sequence: TGTGCCAGCAGTCGTTCCAGGGAGGGGCCCCAGCATTTT.

This clone occurred once. The V call is TRBV29-1, the J call TRBJ2-3; D is ambiguous. The V gene's germline CDR1 is SQVTM and CDR2 ANQGSEA. V was trimmed by 7 bases and J by 2 bases, leaving 7 bases between them. CDR3 length equals 11 residues. The CDR3 DNA follows: TGCAGCGCCCCAATCACAGATACGCAGTATTTT. Its protein is CSAPITDTQYF.